One and the same sample provided the 28 T cell receptor beta chains below, sequenced in a study of T cell repertoires in cytomegalovirus infection (dated 2019 in TCRdb). The sequencer was an Illumina HiSeq 1500. The public reads were quality trimmed at Q25 with fastp and then assembled into clones with MiXCR by TCRdb, keeping productive beta chains. Merged by CDR3 protein, the rows form single entries marked with the most common genes and DNA. Recorded for this sample are about 140,000 distinct CDR3 sequences; 5.5% to 8% of them occurred a single time. 15% to 20% of the sample comes from the top ten. Material for sequencing was PBMCs. The receptors originated from a human donor in good health (CMV status not recorded). Some clones in this sample may be carry-over from other donors' samples.

This clonotype was recorded at least ten times. This chain uses TRBV2 with TRBJ2-6; D possibly uses TRBD1 or TRBD2 (5 bases each). Germline lookup yields CDR1 SNHLY and CDR2 FYNNEI. This CDR3 is built from 18 residues. V lost 8 bases, J lost 0 bases, and 20 bases lay in between. CDR3 sequence (DNA): TGTGCCAGCGGTCATCCCGGGACGCAAAACTCTGGGGCCAACGTCCTGACTTTC. This codes for CASGHPGTQNSGANVLTF.

The V and J genes are TRBV7-9 and TRBJ2-1; D is unclear. Trimming stripped 2 bases from V and 8 bases from J, with 19 bases between. The germline V gene has CDR1 SEHNR and CDR2 FQNEAQ (reference sequence). The CDR3 runs 16 residues. CDR3 bases: TGTGCCAGCAGCTTAATGAGCCTAGGCCTTGACGATGAGCAGTTCTTC. The encoded protein is CASSLMSLGLDDEQFF.

This clonotype has just a few counts. This chain uses TRBV28 with TRBJ1-5, with a tentative D call TRBD1 (6 bases). CDR1 and CDR2 (germline): MDHEN, SYDVKM. Trimming pared 5 bases from V and 2 bases from J, leaving 16 bases between. The CDR3 has 16 amino acids. CDR3 sequence reads: CASSPTTGNGNQPQHF. For the CDR3, the DNA is TGTGCCAGCAGTCCCACGACAGGAAATGGCAATCAGCCCCAGCATTTT.

V usage is TRBV20-1 and J usage is TRBJ2-7; D gene ambiguous. This CDR3 has 14 amino acids. The V end was cut by 4 bases, the J end by 3 bases, with 16 bases between. Germline V lookup: CDR1 DFQATT, CDR2 SNEGSKA (reference sequence). The CDR3 nucleotides read TGCAGTGCTAAGGGCAGAGACCTCCTCTACGAGCAGTACTTC. This sequence encodes CSAKGRDLLYEQYF.

This clonotype was observed at least ten times. Here the CDR3 reads CSVEVLALRRDRGYTF. The CDR3 DNA follows: TGCAGCGTTGAAGTCTTAGCGCTGCGAAGGGATCGGGGCTACACCTTC. The genes are TRBV29-1 and TRBJ1-2; no definite D call. Germline V CDR1 and CDR2: SQVTM, ANQGSEA. The CDR3 is 16 residues long. V dropped 1 base and J dropped 8 bases, with 23 bases sitting between them.

This clonotype appeared many times. The junction departs from germline at one end; a sequencing error may be responsible. This chain uses TRBV7-7 with TRBJ2-5; D is possibly TRBD2 (5 bases). CDR1 is SSHAT, CDR2 FNYEAQ, per germline (reference sequence). The CDR3 runs to 14 residues. As DNA, the CDR3 is TGTGCTAGCAGCTTACTAGGCAATGGAGAGACCCAGTACTTC. This encodes CASSLLGNGETQYF.

This rearrangement joins TRBV5-4 to TRBJ2-5, with D perhaps TRBD1 or TRBD2 (5 bases each). Per germline, CDR1 SGHNT and CDR2 YYREEE (reference sequence). V shed 1 base and J shed 5 bases, with 12 bases lying between them. CDR3 length: 14 residues. The chain's CDR3 is CASSLRGDLETQYF. DNA for the CDR3: TGTGCCAGCAGCTTGAGAGGGGATCTCGAGACCCAGTACTTC.

This clonotype has ten or more counts. This chain links TRBV28 with TRBJ2-5; D tentatively fits TRBD1 or TRBD2 (5 bases each). The germline V and J ends were trimmed by 6 bases and 2 bases, with 16 bases remaining between them. There are 15 residues in the CDR3. Germline CDR1 MDHEN, CDR2 SYDVKM. Here the CDR3 DNA reads TGTGCCAGCAGGTCAACACCGGGACCACAAGAGACCCAGTACTTC. This gives the protein CASRSTPGPQETQYF.

V gene TRBV4-3 combines with J gene TRBJ2-3; D gene uncertain. The germline CDR1 and CDR2 sequences are LGHNA and YSLEER. The CDR3 contains 14 residues. V was cut by 0 bases and J by 14 bases, with 18 bases left in between. CDR3 nucleotides: TGCGCCAGCAGCCAAGATTTAAACCCTCCCGTAGGGTATTTT. This sequence encodes CASSQDLNPPVGYF.

This clonotype was seen ten or more times. The chain joins TRBV7-2 to TRBJ1-1, with unresolved D. This CDR3 region has 14 residues. CDR1 and CDR2 from the germline V gene are SGHTA and FQGNSA. V was shortened by 1 base and J by 0 bases, with 6 bases between the two germline ends. CDR3 in DNA: TGTGCCAGCAGCTTAGAAGGGTTGAACACTGAAGCTTTCTTT. This codes for CASSLEGLNTEAFF.

This clonotype has more than one count but fewer than ten. The chain couples TRBV5-1 to TRBJ2-7; D may correspond to TRBD1 or TRBD2 (6 bases each). The CDR3 covers 15 residues. Germline V gene data show CDR1 as SGHRS and CDR2 as YFSETQ. V was shortened by 4 bases and J by 6 bases, with 20 bases between the two germline ends. The CDR3 DNA follows: TGCGCCAGCAGCCCGGAAGGTGGTCGGGGGCTCGAGCAGTACTTC. Protein product: CASSPEGGRGLEQYF.

This clonotype has a count of ten or more. This chain connects TRBV6-4 to TRBJ2-1; perhaps TRBD1 as D (6 bases). V lost 3 bases and J 8 bases, leaving 20 bases between the germline ends. Germline CDR1 is MRHNA and CDR2 is SNTAGT. The CDR3 extends over 16 amino acids. The CDR3 loop is CASSEGQGSRVDEQFF. The CDR3 DNA is TGTGCCAGCAGTGAGGGTCAGGGGTCGAGAGTCGATGAGCAGTTCTTC.

This clonotype was detected a few times. The chain couples TRBV5-1 to TRBJ2-3; the D call may be TRBD1 or TRBD2 (7 bases each). From germline, CDR1 is SGHRS and CDR2 YFSETQ. This CDR3 is 15 amino acids long. Deletions cut 7 bases from V and 3 bases from J, with 18 bases between. CDR3 sequence reads: CASGEGARTTDTQYF. The CDR3 DNA reads TGCGCCAGCGGGGAGGGGGCCCGGACGACAGATACGCAGTATTTT.

This clonotype was observed a handful of times. The chain links TRBV6-5 to TRBJ1-2, with D possibly being TRBD1 (5 bases). Germline V gene lookup returns CDR1 MNHEY and CDR2 SVGAGI. This CDR3 has 13 residues. V lost 8 bases to trimming and J lost 5 bases, with 15 bases between them. CDR3 bases: TGTGCCAGCCGACGGCAGGGAGGGTATGGCTACACCTTC. Its translation is CASRRQGGYGYTF.

A word on this clonotype: One junction end does not reproduce the germline sequence, and a read error may be involved. This rearrangement joins TRBV6-2 or TRBV6-3 to TRBJ1-5; D is possibly TRBD1 (5 bases). Germline V CDR1 and CDR2: MNHEY, SVGEGT. The CDR3 covers 12 residues. CDR3 bases: TGTACCAGCAGGGATCCAGGGCGGCCCCAGCATTTT. Translation gives CTSRDPGRPQHF.

This clonotype was seen a few times. The chain combines TRBV7-6 with TRBJ1-1; no clear D gene. CDR1 is SGHVS and CDR2 is FNYEAQ in the germline V gene. This CDR3 has 12 residues. Trimming left V 0 bases short and J 6 bases short, with 5 bases between. For the CDR3, the DNA is TGTGCCAGCAGCTTAGCGTTCGCTGAAGCTTTCTTT. The encoded protein is CASSLAFAEAFF.

The rearrangement joins TRBV2 to TRBJ2-3; no clear D gene. Germline V gene data show CDR1 as SNHLY and CDR2 as FYNNEI. The V end was cut by 4 bases, the J end by 3 bases, with 8 bases between. CDR3 length: 13 residues. The CDR3 coding sequence is TGTGCCAGCAGTGTTTGGAGAACAGATACGCAGTATTTT. Translation: CASSVWRTDTQYF.

The chain combines TRBV28 with TRBJ1-2, with a possible D match to TRBD1 (5 bases). The CDR3 extends over 15 amino acids. The V and J ends lost 2 bases and 0 bases respectively, with 10 bases between them. Germline V gene sequence: CDR1 MDHEN, CDR2 SYDVKM. The CDR3 DNA reads TGTGCCAGCAGTTTAGGGAGGGACGCTAACTATGGCTACACCTTC. Translating gives CASSLGRDANYGYTF.

There are many counts of this clonotype. The chain joins TRBV29-1 to TRBJ2-6, with D perhaps assigned TRBD1 or TRBD2 (6 bases each). Germline values: CDR1 SQVTM, CDR2 ANQGSEA. The CDR3 length is 16 residues. With 4 bases removed from V and 0 bases from J, the gap between germline ends came to 13 bases. This CDR3 is CSVARDTDSGANVLTF. In DNA form, the CDR3 reads TGCAGCGTTGCGCGGGACACCGACTCTGGGGCCAACGTCCTGACTTTC.

This clonotype was counted at least ten times. The chain recombines TRBV7-8 with TRBJ1-5; the D is unclear. Germline CDR1 is SGHVS and CDR2 is FQNEAQ. V shed 1 base and J shed 0 bases, with 7 bases lying between them. CDR3 length: 15 amino acids. The CDR3 is CASSLEPYSNQPQHF. CDR3 DNA: TGTGCCAGCAGCTTAGAGCCGTATAGCAATCAGCCCCAGCATTTT.

Only a few counts were recorded for this clonotype. The chain carries TRBV7-9 and TRBJ1-1; possibly TRBD1 for D (5 bases). CDR3 length equals 13 residues. Trimming pared 5 bases from V and 7 bases from J, leaving 14 bases between. Looked up from germline, CDR1 is SEHNR and CDR2 is FQNEAQ (reference sequence). CDR3 region: CASSPPRDREAFF. The CDR3 DNA reads as TGTGCCAGCAGCCCCCCTCGGGACCGTGAAGCTTTCTTT.

This clonotype has a count of ten or more. CDR3 DNA: TGTGCCAGCAGTGACAGGAATCAGCCCCAGCATTTT. As protein: CASSDRNQPQHF. V usage is TRBV12-3 or TRBV12-4 and J usage is TRBJ1-5; TRBD1 might be the D (6 bases). V shed 5 bases and J shed 4 bases, with 6 bases lying between them. The CDR3 sequence is 12 residues long.

This clonotype came up many times. The chain employs TRBV7-8 and TRBJ2-1; 10 bases are shared with TRBD2. Looked up from germline, CDR1 is SGHVS and CDR2 is FQNEAQ. CDR3 size: 16 residues. V lost 0 bases, J lost 4 bases, and 3 bases stayed unmatched. CDR3 in DNA: TGTGCCAGCAGCTTAGCGTCACTAGCGGGATACAATGAGCAGTTCTTC. Translating gives CASSLASLAGYNEQFF. Looking up the rest from reference TRBV7-8 and TRBJ2-1 gives the full variable domain: GAGVSQSPRYKVAKRGQDVALRCDPISGHVSLFWYQQALGQGPEFLTYFQNEAQLDKSGLPSDRFFAERPEGSVSTLKIQRTQQEDSAVYLCASSLASLAGYNEQFFGPGTRLTVL.

This clonotype was observed at least ten times. The chain uses TRBV19 and TRBJ1-2; D not resolved. CDR1 is LNHDA, CDR2 SQIVND, per germline (reference sequence). Trimming stripped 1 base from V and 5 bases from J, with 5 bases between. The CDR3 consists of 12 residues. In DNA, the CDR3 is TGTGCCAGTAGTATAGCCAAGTATGGCTACACCTTC. Its translation: CASSIAKYGYTF.

This clonotype was seen repeatedly, ten times or more. This chain connects TRBV7-2 to TRBJ1-2, with 8 bases matching TRBD1. Germline CDR1 and CDR2: SGHTA and FQGNSA. V lost 5 bases, J lost 6 bases, and 14 bases stayed unmatched. The CDR3 length is 16 residues. The CDR3 loop is CASSGTWTGRRNGYTF. The CDR3 DNA is TGTGCCAGCAGCGGCACCTGGACAGGGCGGAGGAATGGCTACACCTTC.

In its sample, this clonotype was seen many times. One end of the junction fails to match germline, which may point to a read error. CDR3 protein: CASSPGGPSQETQYF. The CDR3 nucleotides read TGTGCTAGCAGCCCTGGGGGGCCCTCACAAGAGACCCAGTACTTC. V and J are TRBV7-7 and TRBJ2-5; D possibly uses TRBD1 or TRBD2 (6 bases each). The CDR3 has 15 amino acids. Germline-derived CDR1 and CDR2 are SSHAT and FNYEAQ (reference sequence).

This clonotype was observed many times. The CDR3 protein is CASSTPDSGTQYF. CDR3 nucleotide sequence: TGTGCCAGCAGCACTCCGGACTCCGGGACGCAGTATTTT. The genes are TRBV7-3 and TRBJ2-3; possible D gene TRBD2, 5 bases. The germline V gene has CDR1 SGHTA and CDR2 FQGTGA. The CDR3 extends over 13 amino acids. With 5 bases removed from V and 9 bases from J, the gap between germline ends came to 15 bases. Together with reference TRBV7-3 and TRBJ2-3, the CDR3 gives the full variable domain: GAGVSQTPSNKVTEKGKYVELRCDPISGHTALYWYRQSLGQGPEFLIYFQGTGAADDSGLPNDRFFAVRPEGSVSTLKIQRTERGDSAVYLCASSTPDSGTQYFGPGTRLTVL.

This clonotype was seen many times. This chain uses TRBV7-2 with TRBJ1-5; weak D call: TRBD1 (5 bases). Germline CDR1 reads SGHTA; CDR2 reads FQGNSA. This CDR3 has 13 amino acids. V was pared by 3 bases and J by 8 bases, with 11 bases between. The CDR3 protein is CASSLGPFEPQHF. For the CDR3, the DNA is TGTGCCAGCAGCTTGGGGCCCTTTGAGCCCCAGCATTTT.